The sequence of this T cell receptor (beta chain) was determined in a study of blood T cell repertoires in COVID-19 (dated by TCRdb to the early 2020s). Broadly, across the study: Samples from collaborators originated in the United States, Italy and Spain and spanned both the acute and convalescent phases of COVID-19. The samples were drawn from the first 160 participants of the ongoing ImmuneRACE study and from over 950 subjects provided by 6 global collaborators. Where available, HLA class I and class II types were taken from metadata supplied by the sample provider and were not determined by assay-based typing. The dataset comprised deeply sampled blood TCRbeta repertoires from subjects exposed to, actively infected with, or recovered from COVID-19. Sample metadata almost always included a de-identified subject ID, COVID-19 status, age in years and sex. The repertoires were released in a freely available public database intended as a resource for research on the immune response to SARS-CoV-2. The material from the prospective study consisted of cDNA or gDNA derived from T cells, B-cell-depleted T cells, or PBMCs.

For this clone: The antigen this receptor binds is unknown. One base away there is no much larger clone; base qualities are not given.

TCRbeta CDR3 regions were amplified from genomic DNA by means of the immunoSEQ Assay, a bias-controlled multiplex PCR. The source study handled its data this way. Nucleated cell counts per sample were estimated from amplification of reference gene primers within the assay. To quantify the absolute abundance of each unique TCRbeta CDR3 rearrangement, sequence reads were collapsed and filtered. For each sample, productive Simpson clonality was calculated as the square root of Simpson's diversity index over productive rearrangements. Drawn from immuneACCESS, this table holds only the in-frame rearrangements with V and J called that TCRdb kept. Clones are partly lost; checked studies trace under half to an unresolved V gene and leave the rest unexplained. V and J calls and clone size are those listed in that table; D and trimming were worked out from the DNA. Within this sample are some 300,000 clones, with about 91% of them counted one time only. The ten largest clones capture under 8% of the sample.

Broad study findings and their caveats: How much clinical and demographic metadata was included differed by source and by participant, and the metadata was provided uncurated.

The CDR1 and CDR2 encoded by the germline V gene are SQVTM and ANQGSEA. Reading from cysteine to phenylalanine, the CDR3 counts 14 amino acids. Only CDR3 DNA remains: 42 bases, in frame from the first base. V and J are trimmed by 7 bases and 5 bases, and the gene matches miss 11 bases of the junction. Samples from volunteer blood donors who had recovered from COVID-19 were contributed by a second Seattle source. Whole blood was collected in K2EDTA tubes by collaborating institutions according to the institutions' own protocols. For TCRbeta analysis, collaborator samples were shipped as frozen whole blood, as isolated PBMCs, or as DNA extracted from either sample type.

This TCR derives from a woman aged 30 to 39 who had recovered from COVID-19. Rearrangement joined TRBV29-1 to TRBJ1-1; 9 nucleotides in the junction match TRBD1. Sequencing used peripheral blood. The CDR3 loop reads CSGGAGTGNTEAFF. The bases are TGCAGCGGGGGGGCCGGGACAGGGAATACTGAAGCTTTCTTT.